The source of this T cell receptor (beta chain) is a study of T cells after yellow fever vaccination. Study at large: The fractions with low cell numbers were processed using SMART-Seq v4 Ultra Low Input.

The study's findings and limits: Only a minor proportion of clonotypes was detected across both CD4 and CD8 compartments.

A universal primer site and UMIs were added as TCR cDNA was made by 5'RACE template switching. TCRdb independently ran MiXCR on the 5' RACE reads; one entry per CDR3 protein. The sample consists of around 590,000 distinct CDR3 sequences, 12% of them appearing once. Trimming removed 7 bases from V and 10 bases from J; junction bases left unmatched: 15. The CDR3 is 15 amino acids. From germline, CDR1 is SGHTA and CDR2 FQGNSA. This clonotype has a count of ten or more. What it recognizes is unknown. This material consisted of PBMCs, taken on the day of the yellow fever booster vaccination. This clonotype was obtained from a man between 25 and 39 years old who received the YFV17D yellow fever vaccine. This sequence joins TRBV7-2 and TRBJ2-1; 8 positions agree with TRBD2. CDR3 sequence: CASTPLGREAREQFF. As DNA, the CDR3 is TGTGCCAGCACCCCGTTAGGGCGGGAGGCTCGGGAGCAGTTCTTC. Drawing the rest from reference TRBV7-2 and TRBJ2-1, the complete variable domain is GAGVSQSPSNKVTEKGKDVELRCDPISGHTALYWYRQSLGQGLEFLIYFQGNSAPDKSGLPSDRFSAERTGGSVSTLTIQRTQQEDSAVYLCASTPLGREAREQFFGPGTRLTVL.